The rows below give T cell receptor beta chains drawn from one sample of a study of blood T cell repertoires in COVID-19. Using immunoSEQ multiplex PCR, the repertoire was profiled, and TCRdb retains in-frame clones only, with some absent. In the table there are more than 100,000 clones, nearly 90% of which are singletons. The sample consisted of peripheral blood. Source of these receptors: a man in his forties or fifties in a cohort sampled during active COVID-19. Each CDR3 is given without its conserved first and last residue.

V,J,CDR3
TRBV5-1,TRBJ1-4,ASSVTGTGGITNEKLF
TRBV5-4,TRBJ1-4,ASSLGGLGGNEKLF
TRBV9,TRBJ1-3,ASSVGGQGMSGNTIY
TRBV28,TRBJ1-5,ASGGAIHQPQH
TRBV7-2,TRBJ1-5,ASSQDSSGNQPQH
TRBV7-9,TRBJ2-6,ASSHTGQLSGANVLT
TRBV14,TRBJ1-6,ASSPRVYSPLH
TRBV11-3,TRBJ2-1,ASRSSGGAGEQF
TRBV27,TRBJ2-2,ASNPLGAGNTGELF
TRBV25-1,TRBJ1-1,ASTRTASSEAF
TRBV18,TRBJ2-6,ASSPQGSSGANVLT
TRBV28,TRBJ1-1,ASKDRMNTEAF
TRBV15,TRBJ1-1,ATSREQGFVAEAF
TRBV12-3/TRBV12-4,TRBJ2-5,ASRPTGGETQY
TRBV29-1,TRBJ1-5,SVTDSNQPQH
TRBV5-6,TRBJ2-2,ASSWLAGDTGELF
TRBV7-2,TRBJ2-7,ASSLAGTSVYEQY
TRBV12-3/TRBV12-4,TRBJ1-1,ASSALQGMAF
TRBV4-1,TRBJ2-1,ASSQVGGNLGVNEQF
TRBV29-1,TRBJ1-2,SVERTGGNYGYT
TRBV19,TRBJ2-3,ASSIDSGADTQY
TRBV11-2,TRBJ2-1,ASSLAAGGNEQF
TRBV5-1,TRBJ1-5,ASSLDRGGDQPQH
TRBV28,TRBJ2-5,ASSPMGPRETQY
TRBV10-1,TRBJ2-2,ASLVGGSNTGELF
TRBV6-5,TRBJ1-2,ASSSGQGAFYGYT
TRBV4-3,TRBJ1-1,ASSQSLSNTEAF
TRBV7-2,TRBJ1-2,ASSSERRASYNYGYT
TRBV5-1,TRBJ1-1,ASSVKRAGTDEAF
TRBV6-5,TRBJ2-2,ASRGRANTGELF
TRBV6-1,TRBJ2-3,ASSEAVLGSTDTQY
TRBV5-1,TRBJ2-5,ASRLAQKETQY
TRBV2,TRBJ1-5,ASSSDRDQPQH
TRBV11-2,TRBJ2-2,ASSLRQGDTGELF
TRBV7-3,TRBJ2-1,ASSLSGGAQF
TRBV5-1,TRBJ2-5,ASSHGQGRVETQY
TRBV23-1,TRBJ1-2,ASSSRRPGVNYGYT
TRBV7-3,TRBJ2-2,ASSLSLVGAGGTGELF
TRBV14,TRBJ2-7,ASRQNFNSYEQY
TRBV9,TRBJ2-3,ASSVAVNTDTQY
TRBV6-5,TRBJ1-4,AGGGGYNEKLF
TRBV24-1,TRBJ1-2,ASLQGNRVDGYT
TRBV24-1,TRBJ2-2,ATSDWWQGHTGELF
TRBV10-3,TRBJ1-5,AISPGQASNQPQH
TRBV4-3,TRBJ1-2,ASSQAPGGQGGWGYT
TRBV2,TRBJ2-3,ASSQDRGEDTQY
TRBV6-1,TRBJ2-1,ASSKAPQGHEQF
TRBV7-4,TRBJ1-2,AEVVTGRSGYT
TRBV28,TRBJ1-2,ASSLEGLDRGGGYT
TRBV9,TRBJ1-6,ASSVALGTGLGAPLH
TRBV6-5,TRBJ2-2,ASGTGGLNTGELF
TRBV5-1,TRBJ1-3,ASSSQGTSSGNTIY
TRBV10-3,TRBJ1-3,AISESENTIY
TRBV6-5,TRBJ2-3,ASSFGIGTDTQY
TRBV11-2,TRBJ1-5,ASSLEQGRNQPQH
TRBV5-1,TRBJ2-1,ASSPGTGEFNEQF
TRBV5-1,TRBJ1-1,ASSLDLQRNTEAF
TRBV27,TRBJ2-1,ASSSDRGHEQF
TRBV19,TRBJ1-4,ASTSGGSGEKLF
TRBV6-5,TRBJ2-5,ASSILGSGETQY